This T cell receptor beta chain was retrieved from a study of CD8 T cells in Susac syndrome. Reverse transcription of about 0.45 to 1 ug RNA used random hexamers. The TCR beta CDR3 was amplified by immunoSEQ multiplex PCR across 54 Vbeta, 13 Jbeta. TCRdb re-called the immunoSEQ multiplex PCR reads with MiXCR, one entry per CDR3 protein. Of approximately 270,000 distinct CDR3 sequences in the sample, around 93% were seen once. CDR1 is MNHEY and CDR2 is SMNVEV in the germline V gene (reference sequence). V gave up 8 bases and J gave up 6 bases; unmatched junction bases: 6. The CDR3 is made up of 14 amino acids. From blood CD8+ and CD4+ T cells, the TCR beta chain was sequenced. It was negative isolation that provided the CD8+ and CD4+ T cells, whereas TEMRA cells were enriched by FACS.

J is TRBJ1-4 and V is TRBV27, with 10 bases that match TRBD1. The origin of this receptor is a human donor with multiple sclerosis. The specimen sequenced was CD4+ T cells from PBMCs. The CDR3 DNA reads TGTGCCAGCGGGTTCGGGACAGGGGATGAAAAACTGTTTTTT. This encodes CASGFGTGDEKLFF.